A single sample gave rise to the 29 T cell receptor beta chains below, sequenced in a study of tissue T cells after allogeneic stem cell transplantation. Repertoires were generated with immunoSEQ multiplex PCR, while TCRdb's copy carries only in-frame clones and drops some. The sample carries 8,000 to 10,000 clones, approximately 57% recorded once. Source: tissue from the jejunum, taken at autopsy. The receptors were gathered from a woman between 18 and 50 years old with breast cancer.

The V call is TRBV28, the J call TRBJ2-1, with TRBD2 as a possible D gene (6 bases). The CDR3 length is 16 residues. CDR1 is MDHEN and CDR2 is SYDVKM in the germline V gene. The ends were cut back, 6 bases at V and 0 bases at J, with 15 bases in the middle. Here the CDR3 DNA reads TGTGCCAGCAGCCCACTAGCTGCGAGCTCCTACAATGAGCAGTTCTTC. Translation: CASSPLAASSYNEQFF.

This chain joins TRBV30 and TRBJ1-3; 8 bases map to TRBD1. After removal of 1 base from V and 2 bases from J, the junction contained 4 bases not matched to a gene. This CDR3 region has 15 residues. CDR1 is GTSNPN, CDR2 SVGIG, per germline (reference sequence). CDR3 in amino acids: CAWSGMGQAGNTIYF. CDR3 coding DNA: TGTGCCTGGAGTGGGATGGGACAGGCTGGAAACACCATATATTTT.

The CDR3 DNA follows: TGTGCCAGCAGAAACCTCCAGGGGGCGAATACGCAGTATTTT. Its translation: CASRNLQGANTQYF. The J gene is TRBJ2-3, the V gene TRBV27; 8 bases are a match to TRBD1. Germline values: CDR1 MNHEY, CDR2 SMNVEV (reference sequence). V shed 6 bases and J 7 bases; nucleotides not matched to a gene: 9. The CDR3 is 14 residues long.

This chain connects TRBV7-2 to TRBJ1-2; D ambiguous. Trimming left V 4 bases short and J 12 bases short, with 12 bases between. Germline CDR1 is SGHTA and CDR2 is FQGNSA. The CDR3 covers 11 residues. The CDR3 sequence is CASSWEAPDTF. The CDR3 coding sequence is TGTGCCAGCAGCTGGGAGGCACCGGACACCTTC.

This chain joins TRBV30 and TRBJ2-5; tentatively, D is TRBD1 (7 bases). Trimming cost V 8 bases and J 5 bases, with 12 bases left between them. CDR3 length equals 11 residues. Germline V gene lookup returns CDR1 GTSNPN and CDR2 SVGIG (reference sequence). The CDR3 region has the DNA TGTGCCCGCGCAGGGGGGGAGACCCAGTACTTC. Protein product: CARAGGETQYF.

There are a few counts of this clone. The J gene is TRBJ1-5, the V gene TRBV5-4; 10 nucleotides agree with TRBD1. The CDR3 is 15 residues long. The junction had 12 bases not matched to a gene; V was cut back by 4 bases and J by 11 bases. Germline lookup yields CDR1 SGHNT and CDR2 YYREEE (reference sequence). The CDR3 here is CASSSGTGDSSSQHF. CDR3 nucleotides: TGTGCCAGCAGCAGCGGGACAGGGGACTCATCGTCCCAGCATTTT. The variable domain in full, completed from reference TRBV5-4 and TRBJ1-5, reads ETGVTQSPTHLIKTRGQQVTLRCSSQSGHNTVSWYQQALGQGPQFIFQYYREEENGRGNFPPRFSGLQFPNYSSELNVNALELDDSALYLCASSSGTGDSSSQHFGDGTRLSIL.

The chain carries TRBV7-9 and TRBJ2-3; D is perhaps TRBD1 or TRBD2 (5 bases each). V gave up 8 bases and J gave up 2 bases, with 17 bases separating them. Germline V gene lookup returns CDR1 SEHNR and CDR2 FQNEAQ (reference sequence). The CDR3 extends over 15 amino acids. Here the CDR3 DNA reads TGTGCCAGCTGGGGCGGGTACGCTCTCACAGATACGCAGTATTTT. It translates to CASWGGYALTDTQYF.

The chain has TRBV11-2 and TRBJ2-2; D ambiguous. In germline, CDR1 is SGHAT, CDR2 FQNNGV. V was pared by 5 bases and J by 5 bases, with 6 bases between. This CDR3 has 12 amino acids. The CDR3 loop reads CASSGRTGELFF. The CDR3 DNA sequence: TGTGCCAGCAGCGGTCGGACCGGGGAGCTGTTTTTT.

This clone has only a few counts. The CDR3 loop reads CASRAPKDSWYGEQFF. Written as DNA, the CDR3 is TGTGCCAGTAGGGCCCCCAAGGACTCGTGGTATGGTGAGCAGTTCTTC. The chain joins TRBV19 to TRBJ2-1; a weak D match, TRBD2 (5 bases). This CDR3 spans 16 amino acids. V was clipped by 6 bases and J by 9 bases, with 24 bases between them. CDR1 is LNHDA, CDR2 SQIVND, per germline (reference sequence). The full variable domain, in which reference TRBV19 and TRBJ2-1 provide the parts outside the CDR3, is DGGITQSPKYLFRKEGQNVTLSCEQNLNHDAMYWYRQDPGQGLRLIYYSQIVNDFQKGDIAEGYSVSREKKESFPLTVTSAQKNPTAFYLCASRAPKDSWYGEQFFGPGTRLTVL.

The V and J genes are TRBV10-3 and TRBJ2-5; TRBD2 matches 12 bases. From germline, CDR1 is ENHRY and CDR2 SYGVKD. V shed 4 bases and J 2 bases; nucleotides not matched to a gene: 8. There are 17 residues in the CDR3. The CDR3 loop is CAISVGYGTSGQETQYF. DNA of the CDR3: TGTGCCATCAGTGTAGGATATGGGACTAGCGGGCAAGAGACCCAGTACTTC.

This clone was recorded a few times. This chain links TRBV6-6 with TRBJ2-3; 9 bases line up with TRBD2. The CDR3 runs 16 residues. Trimming took 6 bases from V and 4 from J; bases not matched to a gene: 11. Germline V gene sequence: CDR1 MNHNY, CDR2 SVGAGI (reference sequence). CDR3 sequence (DNA): TGTGCCAGCAGCCGATATCCGGGACTAGCCTCAGATACGCAGTATTTT. It encodes CASSRYPGLASDTQYF.

The gene calls are TRBV30 and TRBJ1-4; maybe TRBD1 (6 bases). This CDR3 has 13 amino acids. The V end lost 8 bases, the J end lost 0 bases, and 10 bases lay between the germline ends. CDR1 and CDR2 from the germline V gene are GTSNPN and SVGIG (reference sequence). CDR3 in DNA: TGTGCCGGTTGGACAGCAACTAATGAAAAACTGTTTTTT. The encoded protein is CAGWTATNEKLFF. The full variable domain, rest sourced from reference TRBV30 and TRBJ1-4, is SQTIHQWPATLVQPVGSPLSLECTVEGTSNPNLYWYRQAAGRGLQLLFYSVGIGQISSEVPQNLSASRPQDRQFILSSKKLLLSDSGFYLCAGWTATNEKLFFGSGTQLSVL.

J is TRBJ2-7 and V is TRBV11-2; D may be TRBD1 (7 bases). V was shortened by 4 bases and J by 5 bases, with 21 bases between the two germline ends. Looked up from germline, CDR1 is SGHAT and CDR2 is FQNNGV. There are 16 residues in the CDR3. In DNA form, the CDR3 reads TGTGCCAGCAGCTCCCGGGACAGAGATGCTAGCGACGAGCAGTACTTC. Translating it yields CASSSRDRDASDEQYF.

This clone is labeled medium-sized (0.01 to 0.1%). The genes are TRBV12-3 or TRBV12-4 and TRBJ1-2, with D unresolved. There are 11 residues in the CDR3. Trimming stripped 6 bases from V and 6 bases from J, with 8 bases between. The CDR3 loop is CASSVGNGYTF. The CDR3, as DNA: TGTGCCAGCAGCGTGGGGAATGGCTACACCTTC.

V usage is TRBV28 and J usage is TRBJ2-7, with D possibly being TRBD2 (6 bases). This CDR3 spans 14 amino acids. Looked up from germline, CDR1 is MDHEN and CDR2 is SYDVKM. The V gene lost 8 bases and the J gene lost 3 bases, with 17 bases spanning the gap. The CDR3 DNA is TGTGCCAGCGGAGGGTCGGTTGGAAACTACGAGCAGTACTTC. It specifies CASGGSVGNYEQYF.

The chain employs TRBV28 and TRBJ2-3; tentatively, D is TRBD2 (5 bases). CDR1 and CDR2 from the germline V gene are MDHEN and SYDVKM. This CDR3 comprises 17 residues. V was pared by 2 bases and J by 0 bases, with 15 bases between. DNA of the CDR3: TGTGCCAGCAGTTTACCCGACGGGCGGGTTAGCACAGATACGCAGTATTTT. It translates to CASSLPDGRVSTDTQYF.

This clone has just one count. This sequence joins TRBV7-9 and TRBJ1-2; maybe TRBD1 (5 bases). CDR3 length equals 12 residues. Per germline, CDR1 SEHNR and CDR2 FQNEAQ (reference sequence). With 10 bases removed from V and 7 bases from J, the gap between germline ends came to 16 bases. CDR3 DNA: TGTGCCACCACGGAGGGGTTAGTTGGCTACACCTTC. Translating it yields CATTEGLVGYTF.

The chain recombines TRBV3-1 (or the pseudogene TRBV3-2) with TRBJ2-2; the match to TRBD1 covers 9 bases. The CDR3 spans 15 residues. V was clipped by 5 bases and J by 4 bases; unmatched bases: 5. Germline CDR1 LGHDT, CDR2 YNNKEL (reference sequence). CDR3 sequence (DNA): TGTGCCAGCAGCACTTCGACAGGGGGCACCGGGGAGCTGTTTTTT. It specifies CASSTSTGGTGELFF.

Of note for this clone: A read error may be the cause here, since a much bigger clone is one base away. Within the sample, other DNA sequences also encode this same CDR3. The chain combines TRBV6-2 or TRBV6-3 with TRBJ2-7; no clear D. Trimming cost V 3 bases and J 0 bases, with 6 bases left between them. Germline V gives CDR1 MNHEY, CDR2 SVGEGT. This CDR3 has 13 amino acids. The CDR3, as DNA: TGTGCCAGCAGTTATGTGGGCTCCTACGAGCAGTACTTC. Its translation: CASSYVGSYEQYF.

The sample holds a few counts of this clone. The rearrangement uses TRBV6-1 and TRBJ2-3; D possibly uses TRBD1 or TRBD2 (5 bases each). Germline CDR1 is MNHNS and CDR2 is SASEGT. The CDR3 totals 11 residues. V lost 6 bases and J lost 12, with 13 bases in between. Written as DNA, the CDR3 is TGTGCCAGCAGATCCGGGACGGGACAGTATTTT. Its translation is CASRSGTGQYF.

The genes are TRBV7-2 and TRBJ2-7, with D possibly TRBD2 on 5 matching bases. CDR1 and CDR2 (germline): SGHTA, FQGNSA. The CDR3 extends over 13 amino acids. Trimming took 5 bases from V and 1 from J, leaving 9 bases between them. The CDR3 region has the DNA TGTGCCAGCAGCCCTGAGGGTTCCTACGAGCAGTACTTC. This encodes CASSPEGSYEQYF.

The chain uses TRBV4-1 and TRBJ1-2; a possible D gene is TRBD1 (5 bases). The CDR3 extends over 15 amino acids. CDR1 is MGHRA and CDR2 is YSYEKL in the germline V gene. Trimming pared 2 bases from V and 3 bases from J, leaving 13 bases between. DNA for the CDR3: TGCGCCAGCAGCCAAATTTCCAGGGCTGACTATGGCTACACCTTC. Translating it yields CASSQISRADYGYTF.

The rearrangement uses TRBV6-5 and TRBJ1-1, with D uncertain. The CDR3 contains 15 residues. Looked up from germline, CDR1 is MNHEY and CDR2 is SVGAGI. With 2 bases removed from V and 1 base from J, the gap between germline ends came to 11 bases. The CDR3 here is CASSYTGIQNTEAFF. The CDR3 DNA follows: TGTGCCAGCAGTTACACCGGTATCCAGAACACTGAAGCTTTCTTT.

This clone is deemed medium-sized. This chain joins TRBV5-1 and TRBJ2-1; TRBD2 matches at 12 bases. Per the germline V gene, CDR1 is SGHRS and CDR2 is YFSETQ. V lost 4 bases to trimming and J lost 10 bases; unmatched junction nucleotides: 6. This CDR3 is built from 14 residues. CDR3 in amino acids: CASSIGLAGKEQFF. The CDR3 DNA reads TGCGCCAGCAGCATCGGACTAGCGGGGAAAGAGCAGTTCTTC. Full variable domain (remainder filled in from reference TRBV5-1 and TRBJ2-1): KAGVTQTPRYLIKTRGQQVTLSCSPISGHRSVSWYQQTPGQGLQFLFEYFSETQRNKGNFPGRFSGRQFSNSRSEMNVSTLELGDSALYLCASSIGLAGKEQFFGPGTRLTVL.

The genes are TRBV10-1 and TRBJ2-3, with D uncertain. Germline V lookup: CDR1 WNHNN, CDR2 SYGVQD (reference sequence). The CDR3 has 12 amino acids. Trimming took 10 bases from V and 11 from J, leaving 19 bases between them. CDR3: CATPLPCEWQYF. The CDR3 DNA sequence: TGCGCCACCCCACTCCCCTGTGAGTGGCAGTATTTT.

The chain recombines TRBV28 with TRBJ2-1; 8 bases agree with TRBD2. The CDR3 length is 15 residues. J lost 4 bases, V lost 2 bases, and 4 bases had no gene match. Germline CDR1 MDHEN, CDR2 SYDVKM. The CDR3 DNA is TGTGCCAGCAGTTTAATAGCGGGGCTTTACAATGAGCAGTTCTTC. It codes for CASSLIAGLYNEQFF.

The V call is TRBV3-1 (or the pseudogene TRBV3-2), the J call TRBJ2-5; 7 bases align to TRBD1. Germline values: CDR1 LGHDT, CDR2 YNNKEL (reference sequence). The CDR3 consists of 14 residues. Unmatched junction bases numbered 1, after V lost 3 bases and J lost 0 bases. CDR3 loop: CASSHGTDQETQYF. DNA of the CDR3: TGTGCCAGCAGCCATGGGACAGACCAAGAGACCCAGTACTTC.

The chain uses TRBV28 and TRBJ2-3; D is uncertain. CDR1 and CDR2 from the germline V gene are MDHEN and SYDVKM. The germline V and J ends were trimmed by 3 bases and 0 bases, with 1 base remaining between them. There are 12 residues in the CDR3. CDR3 region: CASSFSTDTQYF. The CDR3 DNA is TGTGCCAGCAGTTTTAGCACAGATACGCAGTATTTT.

Regarding this clone: Within the sample, other DNA sequences also encode this same CDR3. The V and J genes are TRBV7-3 and TRBJ2-1; no definite D call. Trimming cost V 2 bases and J 6 bases, with 8 bases left between them. The CDR3 extends over 13 amino acids. From germline, CDR1 is SGHTA and CDR2 FQGTGA. The CDR3 bases are TGTGCCAGCAGCTTAGGACGGGCCAATGAGCAGTTCTTC. Its translation is CASSLGRANEQFF.